This TCR beta chain was sequenced in a study of OX40 agonist ivuxolimab in advanced cancers. A note on the overall study: The costimulatory receptor OX40 (CD134) was targeted by ivuxolimab, a fully human IgG2 agonistic monoclonal antibody. Peripheral TCRbeta sequencing aimed to test whether ivuxolimab altered TCR sequence diversity and caused clonal T-cell expansion. Intravenous ivuxolimab was administered to patients every 2 weeks at six dose levels: 0.01, 0.1, 0.3, 1.5, 3 and 10 mg/kg. Prior anti-PD-1, anti-PD-L1 or anti-CTLA-4 therapy was permitted, and approximately 40% of dose-escalation patients had received checkpoint inhibitors. Partial responses were achieved by three dose-escalation patients, of whom one had hepatocellular carcinoma and two had cutaneous melanoma. Of the roughly 54 dose-escalation patients, hepatocellular carcinoma was present in around 19, melanoma in approximately 15, renal cell carcinoma in 9 and head and neck cancer in 9. The paper describes the monotherapy dose-escalation part (N = 52 patients) of the phase I trial of ivuxolimab. The dose-escalation cohort was around 84% male with a mean age of approximately 60 years, ranging from roughly 23 to 85. Overall study results and their limits: At doses of 0.1 to 3.0 mg/kg, clonal expansion of both CD4+ and CD8+ T cells in blood was seen between baseline and week 6. Low levels of normalized T-cell clonal expansion were also seen in some patients who did not respond. In the 0.1-3.0 mg/kg groups, partial responders had among the lowest normalized peripheral clonal expansion, particularly in CD8+ T cells. The antigen specificity of the clonally expanded peripheral T cells was not determined. After ivuxolimab, expanded clones were on average more numerous among CD8+ T cells than among CD4+ T cells.

Including the terminal cysteine and phenylalanine, the CDR3 comprises 16 residues. Of all the DNA, just the CDR3 is kept, 48 bases in frame from base 1. For CDR1 and CDR2, the germline V gene lists KGHSH and LQKENI. Relative to germline, V is missing 6 bases and J is missing 4 bases, with 6 bases of the junction outside any gene match. The trial excluded patients who had a history of autoimmune disease or who were on systemic immunosuppression. Peripheral blood for TCR sequencing was collected from all dose cohorts at baseline, on cycle 4 day 1, and on cycle 7 day 1. Samples came from an open-label, multicenter, first-in-human phase I dose-escalation trial of ivuxolimab. The trial enrolled adults with locally advanced or metastatic head and neck squamous cell, hepatocellular, melanoma or renal cell carcinoma. Before TCR sequencing, CD4+ T cells and CD8+ T cells from peripheral blood were sorted into separate populations.

Genomic DNA was extracted from sorted cells for sequencing of the TCRbeta CDR3 region. The immunoSEQ Assay was used to sequence the TCRbeta CDR3 regions. Imported from immuneACCESS, the table was reduced by TCRdb to in-frame sequences with V and J called. These copies leave out some clones; in studies compared against another copy, an unresolved V gene accounts for under half, and the cause of the remainder is not known. In this sample the table shows more than 45,000 clones, 65% to 90% of which occur a single time. Roughly 0.88% of the sample is in the top ten clones. On this clone: There is no known antigen for this receptor. Within one base of it there is no much larger clone, and no base qualities were kept.

The material sequenced was CD4+ or CD8+ T cells sorted from blood, taken in a trial of the OX40 agonist ivuxolimab. The clonotype was recovered from an adult with an advanced solid tumor such as melanoma, head and neck, liver or kidney cancer. The rearrangement joined TRBV18 to TRBJ1-6, with 10 junctional bases fitting TRBD1. The CDR3 region has the sequence CASSATGQGYNSPLHF. In nucleotide form, the sequence is TGTGCCAGCTCGGCGACGGGACAGGGGTATAATTCACCCCTCCACTTT.